The rows below give T cell receptor beta chains drawn from one sample of a study of shared clonotypes between healthy human individuals. Method: immunoSEQ multiplex PCR; TCRdb's copy keeps in-frame clones and lacks some. Of some 2,000,000 clones listed, more than 90% are singletons. The material sequenced was naive CD4+ T cells sorted from blood. Receptors originate from a man younger than 35 in good health. CDR3s include the opening cysteine and the closing phenylalanine or tryptophan. D genes are given only for firm matches. Only some rows state a clone size, as once, few, many or a class for expanded clones.

>NA|14|NA|TRBV27|TRBJ1-1
CASSLGGRNTEAFF
TGTGCCAGCAGTTTAGGGGGGCGTAACACTGAAGCTTTCTTT
>NA|16|NA|TRBV7-2|TRBJ2-1
CASSLVSVRGYNEQFF
TGTGCCAGCAGCTTAGTATCGGTCCGGGGGTACAATGAGCAGTTCTTC
>NA|15|NA|TRBV7-9|TRBJ1-3
CASSSDIYSGNTIYF
TGTGCCAGCAGCTCCGACATCTACTCTGGAAACACCATATATTTT
>TRBD2|17|once|TRBV30|TRBJ2-7
CAWSHGGAGGRSYEQYF
TGTGCCTGGAGTCATGGCGGTGCGGGAGGAAGGTCCTACGAGCAGTACTTC
>NA|15|NA|TRBV10-1|TRBJ1-3
CASSESGRTGNTIYF
TGCGCCAGCAGTGAGTCCGGCAGAACTGGAAACACCATATATTTT
>NA|16|once|TRBV5-1|TRBJ1-5
CASSLDGASSNQPQHF
TGCGCCAGCAGCTTGGACGGTGCCTCGAGTAATCAGCCCCAGCATTTT
>NA|14|NA|TRBV27|TRBJ1-6
CASGGDSYNSPLHF
TGTGCCAGCGGCGGAGACTCCTATAATTCACCCCTCCACTTT
>NA|12|NA|TRBV5-4|TRBJ1-1
CASSLANTEAFF
TGTGCCAGCAGCTTGGCGAACACTGAAGCTTTCTTT
>NA|14|NA|TRBV7-8|TRBJ1-4
CASRQGIWDEKLFF
TGTGCCAGCAGGCAGGGTATCTGGGATGAAAAACTGTTTTTT
>NA|14|NA|TRBV5-6|TRBJ1-2
CASSLDGQSYGYTF
TGTGCCAGCAGCTTGGACGGGCAGTCGTATGGCTACACCTTC
>NA|15|NA|TRBV6-5|TRBJ2-3
CASSYGDFRTDTQYF
TGTGCCAGCAGTTATGGGGACTTTCGCACAGATACGCAGTATTTT
>TRBD2|13|NA|TRBV2|TRBJ2-5
CASAGVAGNTQYF
TGTGCCAGCGCCGGGGTAGCGGGCAACACCCAGTACTTC
>TRBD2|17|NA|TRBV25-1|TRBJ2-1
CASSGRTSGSVYNEQFF
TGTGCCAGCAGTGGCCGGACTAGCGGGAGTGTGTACAATGAGCAGTTCTTC
>TRBD1|13|NA|TRBV18|TRBJ1-1
CASSGQGMSVAFF
TGTGCCAGCTCAGGACAGGGAATGAGCGTAGCTTTCTTT
>NA|14|NA|TRBV6-1|TRBJ1-4
CASSEGGVGEKLFF
TGTGCCAGCAGTGAGGGGGGGGTCGGTGAAAAACTGTTTTTT
>NA|12|NA|TRBV2|TRBJ2-7
CASSDPRDEQYF
TGTGCCAGCAGTGATCCCAGGGACGAGCAGTACTTC
>NA|14|NA|TRBV5-1|TRBJ1-2
CASSLSATGRGYTF
TGCGCCAGCAGCTTGTCAGCCACAGGGCGTGGCTACACCTTC
>NA|13|NA|TRBV7-6|TRBJ2-1
CASSLGVPSEQFF
TGTGCCAGCAGCTTGGGAGTCCCATCCGAGCAGTTCTTC